This T cell receptor beta chain was sequenced in a study of T cells after yellow fever vaccination. Between the trimmed V and J ends, which lost 3 bases and 1 base, there was a span of 12 bases. Germline-derived CDR1 and CDR2 are MGHRA and YSYEKL. The CDR3 is 15 amino acids. This clonotype has at least ten counts. As yet, its antigen is unknown. From the 5' RACE reads, TCRdb called clonotypes with MiXCR, one entry per CDR3 protein. The table shows some 240,000 distinct CDR3 sequences, with approximately 3.8% occurring only once. Findings and caveats of the study: Reappearance after the booster was seen for most primary-vaccination clones, at 95% to 96% CD4 and around 88% CD8. The CD4 and CD8 compartments had a small share of their clonotypes in common. By day 5 rather than day 15, the secondary response had peaked, though it was weaker.

V and J are TRBV4-1 and TRBJ2-5, with TRBD1 as a possible D gene (6 bases). The sequence derives from a man aged 18 to 30 who received the YFV17D yellow fever vaccine. The sequencing used PBMCs, collected 15 days after the yellow fever booster vaccination. The CDR3 sequence is CASSHQQGIQETQYF. The CDR3 DNA reads as TGCGCCAGCAGCCATCAACAGGGCATCCAAGAGACCCAGTACTTC.